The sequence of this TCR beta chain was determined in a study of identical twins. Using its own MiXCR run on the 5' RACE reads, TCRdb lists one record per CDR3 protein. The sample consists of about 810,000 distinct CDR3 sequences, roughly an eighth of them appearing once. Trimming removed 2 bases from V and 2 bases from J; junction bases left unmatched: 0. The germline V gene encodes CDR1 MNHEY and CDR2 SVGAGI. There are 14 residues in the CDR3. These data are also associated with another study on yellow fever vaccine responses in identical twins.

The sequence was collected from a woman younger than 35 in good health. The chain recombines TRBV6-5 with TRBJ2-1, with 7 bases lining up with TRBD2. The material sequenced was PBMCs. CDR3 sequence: CASSYAGAYNEQFF. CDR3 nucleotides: TGTGCCAGCAGTTACGCGGGAGCCTACAATGAGCAGTTCTTC.